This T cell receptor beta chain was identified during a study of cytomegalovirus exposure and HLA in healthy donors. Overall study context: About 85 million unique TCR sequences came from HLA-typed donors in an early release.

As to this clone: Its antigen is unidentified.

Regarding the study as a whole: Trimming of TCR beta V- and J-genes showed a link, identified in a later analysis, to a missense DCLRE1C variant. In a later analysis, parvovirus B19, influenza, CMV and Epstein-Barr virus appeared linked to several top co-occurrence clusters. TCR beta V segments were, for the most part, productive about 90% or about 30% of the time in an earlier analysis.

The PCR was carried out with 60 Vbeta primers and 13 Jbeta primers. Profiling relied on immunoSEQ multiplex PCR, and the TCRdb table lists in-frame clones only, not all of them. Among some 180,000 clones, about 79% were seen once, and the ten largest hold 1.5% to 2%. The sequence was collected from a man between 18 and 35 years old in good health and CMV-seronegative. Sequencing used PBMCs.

The CDR3 region has the DNA TGCGCCAGCAGCTTGGATCTAGCGCCGAGGGCGGGCCAAGAGACCCAGTACTTC. It yields the protein CASSLDLAPRAGQETQYF. The chain employs TRBV5-1 and TRBJ2-5; a possible D gene is TRBD2 (6 bases). Germline lookup yields CDR1 SGHRS and CDR2 YFSETQ. V was trimmed by 0 bases and J by 1 base, leaving 19 bases between them. CDR3 size: 18 residues. Filled out from reference TRBV5-1 and TRBJ2-5, the complete variable domain reads KAGVTQTPRYLIKTRGQQVTLSCSPISGHRSVSWYQQTPGQGLQFLFEYFSETQRNKGNFPGRFSGRQFSNSRSEMNVSTLELGDSALYLCASSLDLAPRAGQETQYFGPGTRLLVL.